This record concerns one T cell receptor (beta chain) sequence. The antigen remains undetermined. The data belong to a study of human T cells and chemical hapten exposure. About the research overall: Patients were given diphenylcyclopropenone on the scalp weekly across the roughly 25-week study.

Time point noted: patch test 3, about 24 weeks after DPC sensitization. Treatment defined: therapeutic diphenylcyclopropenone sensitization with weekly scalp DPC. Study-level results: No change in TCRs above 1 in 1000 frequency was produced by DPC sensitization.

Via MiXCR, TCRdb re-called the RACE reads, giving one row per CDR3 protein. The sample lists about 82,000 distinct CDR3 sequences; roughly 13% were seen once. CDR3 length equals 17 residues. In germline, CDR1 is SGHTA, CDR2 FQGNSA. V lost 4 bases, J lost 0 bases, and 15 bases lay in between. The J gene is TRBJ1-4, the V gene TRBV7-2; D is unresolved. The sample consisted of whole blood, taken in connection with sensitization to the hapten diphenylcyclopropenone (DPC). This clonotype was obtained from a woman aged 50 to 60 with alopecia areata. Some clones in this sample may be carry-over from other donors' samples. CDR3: CASSSRTGVATNEKLFF. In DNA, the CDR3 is TGTGCCAGCAGCTCCCGGACGGGAGTTGCAACTAATGAAAAACTGTTTTTT.